This TCR beta chain emerged from a study of spatial heterogeneity in lung cancer. Study overall: TCR and UMI combinations that were unique each appeared, on average, more than ten times in raw reads.

MiXCR was run by TCRdb on the 5' RACE reads, yielding one entry per CDR3 protein. The table records about 14,000 distinct CDR3 sequences, approximately 11% of them present only once. The time point: sample taken at primary tumor resection. Whole RNA from tumor, nontumor lung or frozen PBMC was sequenced unsorted. The donors comprised about 70 untreated early-stage non-small cell lung cancer patients. V was trimmed by 6 bases and J by 5 bases, leaving 13 bases between them. The CDR3 runs to 13 residues. Germline V gene data show CDR1 as MDHEN and CDR2 as SYDVKM. General study results and limits: In blood, ubiquitous expanded tumor TCRs appeared more at resection than follow-up.

This clonotype is medium-sized by share. Its target is not known. The sequence came from a female donor with early-stage non-small cell lung cancer. The input for sequencing was PBMCs, taken at surgery. The chain combines TRBV28 with TRBJ1-2, with unresolved D. CDR3 amino acids: CASRSRQLYGYTF. The CDR3 DNA sequence: TGTGCCAGCAGGTCCAGGCAACTTTATGGCTACACCTTC.